This T cell receptor beta chain was sequenced during a study of blood T cell dynamics during melanoma immunotherapy. In the study overall: Patients with metastatic melanoma got pembrolizumab or nivolumab-ipilimumab as first-line care.

Time point noted: week 3, after first cycle of checkpoint inhibitor. Patients had no prior systemic cancer treatment, immunosuppressants or other active cancers. Per the germline V gene, CDR1 is LNHDA and CDR2 is SQIVND (reference sequence). This CDR3 spans 15 amino acids. V lost 4 bases, J lost 3 bases, and 15 bases lay in between. Libraries were prepared by immunoSEQ multiplex PCR; TCRdb keeps only in-frame clonotypes and omits some of them. The sample carries more than 9,000 clones, over 80% recorded once. The study, taken as a whole, reports: It remained unknown if the driving T cell clones were melanoma-specific.

Only one count was recorded for this clone. What it binds is unknown. The source is a human donor with melanoma. The starting material was blood, obtained from a patient treated with checkpoint blockade. V usage is TRBV19 and J usage is TRBJ1-1, with no clear D. The CDR3 DNA sequence: TGTGCCAGTAGTACAAGACGGGGTATAGACACTGAAGCTTTCTTT. Translating gives CASSTRRGIDTEAFF.